This T cell receptor beta chain was profiled in a study of vaccination and CD4 T cells after COVID-19. Cultured CD4+ T-cell DNA underwent Oncomine TCR Beta short-read sequencing. Cultures of CD4+ T cells served as the source for extracting genomic DNA. TCRdb passed the PCR reads through MiXCR, listing each CDR3 protein once. The data contain some 10,000 distinct CDR3 sequences, under 30% of them seen just once; the ten biggest clones take up about 15%. The treatment: approximately nine-day PBMC culture with coronavirus spike peptide pools or control peptides (ViraFEST assay). As to this clonotype: Its cognate antigen is unknown.

The sequence was obtained from a human donor who had recovered from COVID-19. Source: CD4+ T cells from blood, cultured in vitro, taken after SARS-CoV-2 vaccination.

This chain's CDR3 is CASRLLAGGSYNEQFF. CDR3 coding DNA: TGTGCCAGCAGATTACTAGCGGGAGGATCCTACAATGAGCAGTTCTTC. The chain is built from TRBV12-3 or TRBV12-4 and TRBJ2-1; 12 bases agree with TRBD2. CDR3 length: 16 residues. Trimming at V came to 6 bases and at J to 1 base, leaving 4 bases not matched to a gene.